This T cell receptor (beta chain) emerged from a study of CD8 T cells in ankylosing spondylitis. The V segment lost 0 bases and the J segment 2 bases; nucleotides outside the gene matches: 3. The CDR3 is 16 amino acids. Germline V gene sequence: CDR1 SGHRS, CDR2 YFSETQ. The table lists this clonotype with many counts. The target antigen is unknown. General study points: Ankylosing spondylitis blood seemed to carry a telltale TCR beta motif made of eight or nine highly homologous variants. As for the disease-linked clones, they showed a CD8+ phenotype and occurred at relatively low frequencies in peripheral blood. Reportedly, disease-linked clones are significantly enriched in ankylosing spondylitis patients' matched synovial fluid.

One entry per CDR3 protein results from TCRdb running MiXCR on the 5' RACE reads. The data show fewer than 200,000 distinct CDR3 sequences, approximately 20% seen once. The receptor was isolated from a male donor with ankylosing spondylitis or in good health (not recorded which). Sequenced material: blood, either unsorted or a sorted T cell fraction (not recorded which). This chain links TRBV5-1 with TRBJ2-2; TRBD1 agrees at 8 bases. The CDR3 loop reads CASSLGTGLNTGELFF. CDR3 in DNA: TGCGCCAGCAGCTTGGGGACAGGGTTAAACACCGGGGAGCTGTTTTTT.